This T cell receptor (beta chain) was sequenced in a study of T-cell memory formation after mild COVID-19. The study's findings and limits: Pre-infection memory held some responding clones, suggesting pre-existing cross-reactive T cells responded. Clones that contracted clustered mainly in CM and EM if CD4+ and in EMRA if CD8+. Contracting clones from day 15 to 85 had balanced CD4/CD8; later expanders favoured CD4+.

Amplification by 5'RACE using constant-segment primers produced TCR alpha and TCR beta cDNA libraries that carried sample barcodes and UMIs. A single record per CDR3 protein comes from TCRdb applying MiXCR to the 5' RACE reads. Altogether 400,000 or so distinct CDR3 sequences are present, around 19% being singletons, with the ten largest covering 7.5% to 10%. This clonotype was seen only a few times. The antigen remains undetermined. The clonotype comes from an adult woman who had mild COVID-19 (a few samples of this study predate the infection). Cell type and time point are not known. Sequencing was performed on PBMCs or a T cell subset sorted from them (not recorded which).

The CDR3 is CASSEAPSLVIEQYF. CDR3 sequence (DNA): TGTGCCAGCAGTGAAGCTCCTTCACTAGTGATCGAGCAGTACTTC. The chain employs TRBV6-1 and TRBJ2-7; tentative D call: TRBD2 (5 bases). Trimming removed 0 bases from V and 6 bases from J, with 15 bases in between. This CDR3 has 15 amino acids. The germline V gene encodes CDR1 MNHNS and CDR2 SASEGT.